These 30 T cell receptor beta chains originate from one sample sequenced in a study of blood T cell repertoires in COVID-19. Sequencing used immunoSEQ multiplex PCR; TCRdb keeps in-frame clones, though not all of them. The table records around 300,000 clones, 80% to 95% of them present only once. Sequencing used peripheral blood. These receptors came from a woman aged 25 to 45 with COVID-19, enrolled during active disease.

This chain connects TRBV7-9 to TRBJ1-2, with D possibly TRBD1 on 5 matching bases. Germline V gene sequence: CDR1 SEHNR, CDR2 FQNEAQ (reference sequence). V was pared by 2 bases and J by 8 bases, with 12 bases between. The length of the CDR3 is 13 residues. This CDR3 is CASSLSGVWGYTF. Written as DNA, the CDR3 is TGTGCCAGCAGCTTATCGGGGGTGTGGGGCTACACCTTC.

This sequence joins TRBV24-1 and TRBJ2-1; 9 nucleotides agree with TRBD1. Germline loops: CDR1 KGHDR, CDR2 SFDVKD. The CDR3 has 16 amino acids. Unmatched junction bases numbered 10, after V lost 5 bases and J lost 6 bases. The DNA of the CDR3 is TGTGCCACCAGTGTCACAGGGGGCGCGAGAGTCAATGAGCAGTTCTTC. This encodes CATSVTGGARVNEQFF.

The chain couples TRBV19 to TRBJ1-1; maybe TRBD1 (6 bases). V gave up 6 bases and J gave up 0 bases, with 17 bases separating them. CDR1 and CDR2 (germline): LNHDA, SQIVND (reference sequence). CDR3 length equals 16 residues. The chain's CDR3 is CASSPETTGLNTEAFF. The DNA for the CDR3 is TGTGCCAGTAGCCCCGAGACAACAGGGTTGAACACTGAAGCTTTCTTT.

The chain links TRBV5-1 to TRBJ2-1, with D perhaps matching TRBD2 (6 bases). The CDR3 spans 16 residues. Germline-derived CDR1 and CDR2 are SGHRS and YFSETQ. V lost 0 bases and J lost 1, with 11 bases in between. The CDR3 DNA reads TGCGCCAGCAGCTTGGTGTCGCGGGAATCCTACAATGAGCAGTTCTTC. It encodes CASSLVSRESYNEQFF.

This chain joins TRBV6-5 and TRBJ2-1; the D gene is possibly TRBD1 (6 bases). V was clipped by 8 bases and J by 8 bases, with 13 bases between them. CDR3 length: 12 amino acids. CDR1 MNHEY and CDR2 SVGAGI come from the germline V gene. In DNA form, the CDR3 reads TGTGCCAGCGGCAGGGGCCGGGATGAGCAGTTCTTC. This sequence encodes CASGRGRDEQFF.

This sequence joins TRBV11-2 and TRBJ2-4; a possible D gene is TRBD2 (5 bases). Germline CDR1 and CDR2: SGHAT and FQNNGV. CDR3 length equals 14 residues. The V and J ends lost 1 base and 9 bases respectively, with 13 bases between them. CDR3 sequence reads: CASSLGLLEGIQYF. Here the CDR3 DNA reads TGTGCCAGCAGCTTAGGGCTTCTTGAGGGCATTCAGTACTTC.

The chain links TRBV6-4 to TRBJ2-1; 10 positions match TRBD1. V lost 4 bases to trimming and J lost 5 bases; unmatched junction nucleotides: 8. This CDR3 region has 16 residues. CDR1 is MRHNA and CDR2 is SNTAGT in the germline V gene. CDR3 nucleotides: TGTGCCAGCAGTGTAAGAGAGGGACAGGGGAACAATGAGCAGTTCTTC. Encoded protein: CASSVREGQGNNEQFF.

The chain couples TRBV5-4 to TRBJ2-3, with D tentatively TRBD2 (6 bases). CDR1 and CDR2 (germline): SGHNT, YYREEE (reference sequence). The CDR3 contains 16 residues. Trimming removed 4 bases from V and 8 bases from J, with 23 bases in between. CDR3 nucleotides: TGTGCCAGCAGCCTTGGGGGGATGTTCCCCCAGGGTACGCAGTATTTT. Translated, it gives CASSLGGMFPQGTQYF.

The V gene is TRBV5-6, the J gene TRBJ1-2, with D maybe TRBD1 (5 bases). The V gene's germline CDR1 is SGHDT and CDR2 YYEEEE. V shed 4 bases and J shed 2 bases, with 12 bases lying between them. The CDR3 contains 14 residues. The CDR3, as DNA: TGTGCCAGCAGCGGAGAAGGGGTAAACTATGGCTACACCTTC. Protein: CASSGEGVNYGYTF.

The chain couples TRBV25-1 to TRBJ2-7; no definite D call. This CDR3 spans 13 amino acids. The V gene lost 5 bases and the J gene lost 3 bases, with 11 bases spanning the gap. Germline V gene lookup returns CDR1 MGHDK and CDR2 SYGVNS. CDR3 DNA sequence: TGTGCCAGCAGTCCCCCCCCGGGCTACGAGCAGTACTTC. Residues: CASSPPPGYEQYF.

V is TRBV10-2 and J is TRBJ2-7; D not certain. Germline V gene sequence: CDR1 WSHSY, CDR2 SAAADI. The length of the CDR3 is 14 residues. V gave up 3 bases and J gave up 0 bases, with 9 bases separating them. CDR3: CASSDDISSYEQYF. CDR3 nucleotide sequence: TGCGCCAGCAGTGACGATATTAGCTCCTACGAGCAGTACTTC.

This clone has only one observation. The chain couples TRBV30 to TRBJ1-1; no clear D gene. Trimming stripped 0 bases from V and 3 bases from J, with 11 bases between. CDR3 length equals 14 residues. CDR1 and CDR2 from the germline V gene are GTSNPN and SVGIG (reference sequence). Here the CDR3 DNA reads TGTGCCTGGAGTGTAGGAAGGAGGGACACTGAAGCTTTCTTT. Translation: CAWSVGRRDTEAFF.

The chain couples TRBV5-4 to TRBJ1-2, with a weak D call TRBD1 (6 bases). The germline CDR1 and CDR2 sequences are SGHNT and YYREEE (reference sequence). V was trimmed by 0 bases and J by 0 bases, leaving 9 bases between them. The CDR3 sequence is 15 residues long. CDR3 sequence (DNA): TGTGCCAGCAGCTTGGCACAGGGCGCTAACTATGGCTACACCTTC. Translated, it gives CASSLAQGANYGYTF.

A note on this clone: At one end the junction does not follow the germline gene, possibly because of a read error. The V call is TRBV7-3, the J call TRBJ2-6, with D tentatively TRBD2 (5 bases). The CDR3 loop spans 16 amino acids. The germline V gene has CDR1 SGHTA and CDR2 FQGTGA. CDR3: CASSLTRDSGANVLTF. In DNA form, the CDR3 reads TGTGCCAGCAGCCTAACACGGGATTCTGGGGCCAACGTCCTGACTTTC.

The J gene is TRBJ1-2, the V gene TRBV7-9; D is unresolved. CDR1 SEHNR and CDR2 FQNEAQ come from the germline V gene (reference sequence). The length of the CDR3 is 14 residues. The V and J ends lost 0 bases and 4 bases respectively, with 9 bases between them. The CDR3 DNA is TGTGCCAGCAGCTTAGCGTCAGGCGTCTATGGCTACACCTTC. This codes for CASSLASGVYGYTF.

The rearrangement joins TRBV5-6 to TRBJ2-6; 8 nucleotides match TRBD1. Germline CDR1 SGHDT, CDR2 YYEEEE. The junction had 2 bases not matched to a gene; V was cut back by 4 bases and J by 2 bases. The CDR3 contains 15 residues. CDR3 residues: CASSEQGAGANVLTF. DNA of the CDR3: TGTGCCAGCAGCGAACAGGGGGCTGGGGCCAACGTCCTGACTTTC.

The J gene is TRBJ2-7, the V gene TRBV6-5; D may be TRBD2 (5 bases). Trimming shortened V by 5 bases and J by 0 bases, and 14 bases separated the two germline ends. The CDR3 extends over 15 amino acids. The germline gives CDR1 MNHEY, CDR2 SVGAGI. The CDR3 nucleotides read TGTGCCAGCAGTCCACGAGGCGGGTCCTCCTACGAGCAGTACTTC. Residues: CASSPRGGSSYEQYF.

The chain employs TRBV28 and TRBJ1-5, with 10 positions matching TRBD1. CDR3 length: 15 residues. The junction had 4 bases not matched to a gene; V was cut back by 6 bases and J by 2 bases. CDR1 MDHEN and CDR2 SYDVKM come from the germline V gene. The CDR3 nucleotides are TGTGCCAGCAGGTACGGGACAGGGGGCAATCAGCCCCAGCATTTT. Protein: CASRYGTGGNQPQHF.

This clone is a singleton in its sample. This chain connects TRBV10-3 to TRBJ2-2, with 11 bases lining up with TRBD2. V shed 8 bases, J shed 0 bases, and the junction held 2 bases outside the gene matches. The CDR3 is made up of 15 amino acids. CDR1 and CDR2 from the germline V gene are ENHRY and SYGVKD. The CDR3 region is CAIGTSGSNTGELFF. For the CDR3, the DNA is TGTGCCATCGGGACTAGCGGATCGAACACCGGGGAGCTGTTTTTT.

CDR3: CSVDETGQAFF. CDR3 in DNA: TGCAGCGTTGACGAGACAGGGCAAGCTTTCTTT. The chain is built from TRBV29-1 and TRBJ1-1, with TRBD1 matching 7 bases. The CDR3 sequence is 11 residues long. Germline trimming cut 3 bases from V and 9 bases from J; bases unmatched to any gene: 4. Germline-derived CDR1 and CDR2 are SQVTM and ANQGSEA.

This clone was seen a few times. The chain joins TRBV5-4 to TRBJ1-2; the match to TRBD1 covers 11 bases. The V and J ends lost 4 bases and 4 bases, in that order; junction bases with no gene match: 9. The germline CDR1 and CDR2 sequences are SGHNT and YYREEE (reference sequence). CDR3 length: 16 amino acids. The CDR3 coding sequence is TGTGCCAGCAGCACCCGGACAGGGGGCTTCGGCTATGGCTACACCTTC. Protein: CASSTRTGGFGYGYTF.

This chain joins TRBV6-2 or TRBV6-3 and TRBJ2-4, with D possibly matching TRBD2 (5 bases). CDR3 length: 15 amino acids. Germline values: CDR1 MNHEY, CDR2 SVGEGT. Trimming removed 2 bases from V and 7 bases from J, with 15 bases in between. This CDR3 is CASSYLRETRNIQYF. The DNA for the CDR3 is TGTGCCAGCAGTTACCTTCGGGAAACAAGGAACATTCAGTACTTC.

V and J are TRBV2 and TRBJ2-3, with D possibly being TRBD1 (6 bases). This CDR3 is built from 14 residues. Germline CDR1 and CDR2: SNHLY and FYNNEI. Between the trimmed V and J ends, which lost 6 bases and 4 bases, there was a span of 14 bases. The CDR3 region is CASSPSGVADTQYF. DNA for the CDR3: TGTGCCAGCAGCCCTTCAGGGGTGGCAGATACGCAGTATTTT.

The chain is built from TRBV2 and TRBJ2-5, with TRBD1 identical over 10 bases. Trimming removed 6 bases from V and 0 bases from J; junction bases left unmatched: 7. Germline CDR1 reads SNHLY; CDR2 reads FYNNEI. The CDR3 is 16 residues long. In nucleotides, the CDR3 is TGTGCCAGCAGAAGAGGGACAGGGGAGTACCAAGAGACCCAGTACTTC. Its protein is CASRRGTGEYQETQYF.

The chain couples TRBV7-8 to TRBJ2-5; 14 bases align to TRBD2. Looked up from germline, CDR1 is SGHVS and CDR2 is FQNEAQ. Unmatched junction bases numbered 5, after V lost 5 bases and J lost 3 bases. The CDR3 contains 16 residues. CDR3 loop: CASSGRLAGGKETQYF. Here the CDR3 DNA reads TGTGCCAGCAGCGGAAGACTAGCGGGAGGGAAAGAGACCCAGTACTTC.

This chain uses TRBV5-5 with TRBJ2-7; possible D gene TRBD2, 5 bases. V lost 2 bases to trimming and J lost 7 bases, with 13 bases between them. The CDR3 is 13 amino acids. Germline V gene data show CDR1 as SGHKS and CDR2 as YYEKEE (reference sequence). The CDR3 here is CASSFFEGREQYF. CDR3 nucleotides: TGTGCCAGCAGCTTCTTTGAGGGTCGAGAGCAGTACTTC.

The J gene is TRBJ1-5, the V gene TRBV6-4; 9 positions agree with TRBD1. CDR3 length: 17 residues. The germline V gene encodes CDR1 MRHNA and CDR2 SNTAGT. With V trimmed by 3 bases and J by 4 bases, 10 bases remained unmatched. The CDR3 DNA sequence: TGTGCCAGCAGTGAACAGGGGGCAATTAAACGAAATCAGCCCCAGCATTTT. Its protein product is CASSEQGAIKRNQPQHF.

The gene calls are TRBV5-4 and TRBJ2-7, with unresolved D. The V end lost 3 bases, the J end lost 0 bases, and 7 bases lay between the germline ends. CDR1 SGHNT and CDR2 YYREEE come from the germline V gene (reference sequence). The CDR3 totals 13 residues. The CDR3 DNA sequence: TGTGCCAGCAGCTGGGCGAGCTCCTACGAGCAGTACTTC. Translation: CASSWASSYEQYF.

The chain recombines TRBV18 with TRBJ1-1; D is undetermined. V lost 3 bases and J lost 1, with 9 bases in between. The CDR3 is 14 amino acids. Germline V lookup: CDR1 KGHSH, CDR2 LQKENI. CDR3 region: CASSPFTENTEAFF. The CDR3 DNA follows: TGTGCCAGCTCACCCTTCACAGAGAACACTGAAGCTTTCTTT.

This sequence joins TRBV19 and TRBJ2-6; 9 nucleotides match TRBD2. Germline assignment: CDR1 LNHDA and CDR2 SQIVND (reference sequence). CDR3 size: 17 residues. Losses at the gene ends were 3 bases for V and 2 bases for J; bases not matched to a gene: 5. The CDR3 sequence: CASSIIAGATGANVLTF. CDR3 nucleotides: TGTGCCAGTAGTATCATAGCGGGAGCAACTGGGGCCAACGTCCTGACTTTC. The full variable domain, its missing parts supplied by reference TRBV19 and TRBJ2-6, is DGGITQSPKYLFRKEGQNVTLSCEQNLNHDAMYWYRQDPGQGLRLIYYSQIVNDFQKGDIAEGYSVSREKKESFPLTVTSAQKNPTAFYLCASSIIAGATGANVLTFGAGSRLTVL.